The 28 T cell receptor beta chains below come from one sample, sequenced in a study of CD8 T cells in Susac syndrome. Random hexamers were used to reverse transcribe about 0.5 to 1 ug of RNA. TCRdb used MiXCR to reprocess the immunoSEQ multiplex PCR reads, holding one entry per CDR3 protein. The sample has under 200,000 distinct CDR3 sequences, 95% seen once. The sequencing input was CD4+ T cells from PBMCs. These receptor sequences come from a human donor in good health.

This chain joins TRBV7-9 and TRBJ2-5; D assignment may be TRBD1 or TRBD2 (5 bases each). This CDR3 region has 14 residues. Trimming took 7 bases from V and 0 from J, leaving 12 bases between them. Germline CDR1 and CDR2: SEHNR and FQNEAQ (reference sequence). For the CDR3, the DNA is TGTGCCAGCAACCTCGGGACCTACCAAGAGACCCAGTACTTC. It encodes CASNLGTYQETQYF.

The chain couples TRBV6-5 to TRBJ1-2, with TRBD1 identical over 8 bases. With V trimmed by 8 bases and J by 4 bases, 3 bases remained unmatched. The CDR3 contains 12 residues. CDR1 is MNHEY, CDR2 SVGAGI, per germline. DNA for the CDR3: TGTGCCAGCGGGACAGGCGGCTATGGCTACACCTTC. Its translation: CASGTGGYGYTF.

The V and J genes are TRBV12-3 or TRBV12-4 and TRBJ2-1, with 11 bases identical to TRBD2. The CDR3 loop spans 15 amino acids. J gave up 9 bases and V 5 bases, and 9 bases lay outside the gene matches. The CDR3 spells CASSTSSSGRLEQFF. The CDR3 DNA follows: TGTGCCAGCAGTACCTCTTCTAGCGGGAGGCTTGAGCAGTTCTTC.

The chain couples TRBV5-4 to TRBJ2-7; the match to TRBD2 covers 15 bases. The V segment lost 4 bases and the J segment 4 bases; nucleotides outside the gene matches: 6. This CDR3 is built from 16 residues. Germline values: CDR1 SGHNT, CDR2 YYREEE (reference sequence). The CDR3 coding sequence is TGTGCCAGCAGCCCGGGACTAGCGGGAGGACGGTACGAGCAGTACGTC. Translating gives CASSPGLAGGRYEQYV.

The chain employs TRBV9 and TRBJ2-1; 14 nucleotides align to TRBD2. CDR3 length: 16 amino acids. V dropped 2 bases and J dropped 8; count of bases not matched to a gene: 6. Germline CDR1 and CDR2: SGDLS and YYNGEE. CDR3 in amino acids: CASSVTSGGAFYEQFF. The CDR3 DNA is TGTGCCAGCAGCGTGACTAGCGGGGGGGCATTCTATGAGCAGTTCTTC.

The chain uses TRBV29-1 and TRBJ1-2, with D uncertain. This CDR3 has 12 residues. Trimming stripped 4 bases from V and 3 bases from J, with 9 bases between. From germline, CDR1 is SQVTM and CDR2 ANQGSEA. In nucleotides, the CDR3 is TGCAGCGTTGGAGAAAGTGACTATGGCTACACCTTC. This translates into CSVGESDYGYTF. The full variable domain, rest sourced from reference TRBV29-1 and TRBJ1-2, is SAVISQKPSRDICQRGTSLTIQCQVDSQVTMMFWYRQQPGQSLTLIATANQGSEATYESGFVIDKFPISRPNLTFSTLTVSNMSPEDSSIYLCSVGESDYGYTFGSGTRLTVV.

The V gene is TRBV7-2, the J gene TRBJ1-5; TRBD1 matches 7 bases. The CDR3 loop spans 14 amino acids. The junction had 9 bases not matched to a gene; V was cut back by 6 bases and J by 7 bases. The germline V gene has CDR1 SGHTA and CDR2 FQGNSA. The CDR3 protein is CASSAQGFNQPQHF. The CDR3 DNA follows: TGTGCCAGCAGTGCACAGGGGTTTAACCAGCCCCAGCATTTT.

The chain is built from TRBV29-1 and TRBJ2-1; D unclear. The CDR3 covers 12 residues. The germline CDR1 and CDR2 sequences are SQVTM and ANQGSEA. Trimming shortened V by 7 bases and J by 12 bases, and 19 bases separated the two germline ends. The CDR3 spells CSGNELASGQFF. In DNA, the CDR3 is TGCAGCGGGAACGAGCTGGCGTCCGGGCAGTTCTTC.

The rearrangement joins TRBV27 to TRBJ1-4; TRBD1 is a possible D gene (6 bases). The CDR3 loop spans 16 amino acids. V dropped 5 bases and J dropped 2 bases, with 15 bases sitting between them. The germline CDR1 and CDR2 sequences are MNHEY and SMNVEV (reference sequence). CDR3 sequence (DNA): TGTGCCAGCAGTACAAGCACAGGGTATACTAATGAAAAACTGTTTTTT. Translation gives CASSTSTGYTNEKLFF.

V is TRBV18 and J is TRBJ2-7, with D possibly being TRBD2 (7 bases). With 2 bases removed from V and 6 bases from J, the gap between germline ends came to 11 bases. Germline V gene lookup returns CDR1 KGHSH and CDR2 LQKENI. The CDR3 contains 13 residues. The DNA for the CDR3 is TGTGCCAGCTCACCATCAGGGGAGGGCGAGCAGTACTTC. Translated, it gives CASSPSGEGEQYF.

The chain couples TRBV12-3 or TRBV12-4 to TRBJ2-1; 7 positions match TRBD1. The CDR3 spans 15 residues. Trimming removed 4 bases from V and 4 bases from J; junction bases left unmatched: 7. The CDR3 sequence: CASSSRDRAYNEQFF. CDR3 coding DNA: TGTGCCAGCAGTTCCCGGGACAGAGCATACAATGAGCAGTTCTTC.

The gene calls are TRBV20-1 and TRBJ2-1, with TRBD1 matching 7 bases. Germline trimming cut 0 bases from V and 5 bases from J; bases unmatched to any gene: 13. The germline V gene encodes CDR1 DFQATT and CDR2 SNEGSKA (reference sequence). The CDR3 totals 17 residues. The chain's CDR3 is CSARDLQGSFPHNEQFF. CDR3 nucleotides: TGCAGTGCTAGAGATTTACAGGGGTCGTTCCCTCACAATGAGCAGTTCTTC.

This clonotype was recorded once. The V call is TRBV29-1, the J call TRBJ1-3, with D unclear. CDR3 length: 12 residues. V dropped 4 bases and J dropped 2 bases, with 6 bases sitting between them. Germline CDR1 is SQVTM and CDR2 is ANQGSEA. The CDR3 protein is CSVGVTGNTIYF. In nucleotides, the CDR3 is TGCAGCGTTGGGGTCACTGGAAACACCATATATTTT.

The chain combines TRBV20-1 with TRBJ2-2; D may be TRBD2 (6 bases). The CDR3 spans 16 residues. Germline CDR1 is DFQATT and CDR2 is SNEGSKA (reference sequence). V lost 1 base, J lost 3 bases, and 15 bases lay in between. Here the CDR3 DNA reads TGCAGTGCTAGAGTGTCTAGCGAAGTCGACACCGGGGAGCTGTTTTTT. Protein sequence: CSARVSSEVDTGELFF.

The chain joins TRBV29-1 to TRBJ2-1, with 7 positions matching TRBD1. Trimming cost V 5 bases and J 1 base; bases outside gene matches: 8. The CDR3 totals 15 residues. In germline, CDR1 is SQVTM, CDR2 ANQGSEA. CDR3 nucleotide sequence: TGCAGCGTTCACAGGGGCTCGGGATCCTACAATGAGCAGTTCTTC. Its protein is CSVHRGSGSYNEQFF.

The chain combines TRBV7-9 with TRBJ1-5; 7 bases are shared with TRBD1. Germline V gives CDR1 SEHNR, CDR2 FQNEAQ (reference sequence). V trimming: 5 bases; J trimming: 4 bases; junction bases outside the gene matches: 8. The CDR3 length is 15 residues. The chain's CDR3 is CASSTIQQGNQPQHF. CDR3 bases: TGTGCCAGCAGCACAATACAACAGGGGAATCAGCCCCAGCATTTT.

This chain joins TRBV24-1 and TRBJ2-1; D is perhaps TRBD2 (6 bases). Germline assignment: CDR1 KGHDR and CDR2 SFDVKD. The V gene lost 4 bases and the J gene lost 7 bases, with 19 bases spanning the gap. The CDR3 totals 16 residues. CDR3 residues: CATSEHNGRKGNEQFF. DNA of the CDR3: TGTGCCACCAGTGAGCATAACGGGAGAAAAGGGAATGAGCAGTTCTTC.

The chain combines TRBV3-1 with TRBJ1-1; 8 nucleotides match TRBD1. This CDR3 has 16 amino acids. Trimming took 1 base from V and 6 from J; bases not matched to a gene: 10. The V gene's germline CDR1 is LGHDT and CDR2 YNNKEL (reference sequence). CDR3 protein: CASSQVPGQGWSEAFF. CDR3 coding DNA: TGTGCCAGCAGCCAAGTTCCCGGACAGGGATGGTCTGAAGCTTTCTTT.

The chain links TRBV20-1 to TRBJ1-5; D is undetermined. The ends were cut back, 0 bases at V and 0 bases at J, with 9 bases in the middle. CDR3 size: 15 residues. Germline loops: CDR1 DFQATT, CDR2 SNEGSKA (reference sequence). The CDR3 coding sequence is TGCAGTGCTAGAGATCCCCAGATTAGCAATCAGCCCCAGCATTTT. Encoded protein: CSARDPQISNQPQHF.

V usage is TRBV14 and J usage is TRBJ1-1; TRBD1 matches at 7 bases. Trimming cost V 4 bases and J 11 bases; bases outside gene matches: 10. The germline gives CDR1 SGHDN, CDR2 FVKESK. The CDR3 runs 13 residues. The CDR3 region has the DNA TGTGCCAGCAGCCCTCGGGCAGGGGGTACGGCTTTCTTT. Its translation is CASSPRAGGTAFF. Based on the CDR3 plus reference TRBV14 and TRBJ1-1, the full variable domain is EAGVTQFPSHSVIEKGQTVTLRCDPISGHDNLYWYRRVMGKEIKFLLHFVKESKQDESGMPNNRFLAERTGGTYSTLKVQPAELEDSGVYFCASSPRAGGTAFFGQGTRLTVV.

This CDR3 is CASGHPPAGGYTF. The CDR3 nucleotides read TGTGCCAGCGGACACCCCCCGGCGGGTGGCTACACCTTC. The chain combines TRBV12-3 or TRBV12-4 with TRBJ1-2, with a tentative D call TRBD1 (5 bases). With 8 bases removed from V and 7 bases from J, the gap between germline ends came to 17 bases. The CDR3 consists of 13 residues.

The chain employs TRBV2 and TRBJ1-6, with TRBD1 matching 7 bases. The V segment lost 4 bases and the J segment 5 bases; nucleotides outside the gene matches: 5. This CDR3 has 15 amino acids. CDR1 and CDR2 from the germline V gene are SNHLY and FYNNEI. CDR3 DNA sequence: TGTGCCAGCAGTGTGCGACAGGGAGATAATTCACCCCTCCACTTT. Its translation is CASSVRQGDNSPLHF.

CDR3 nucleotides: TGCAGTGCTAGAGGACCCCCACGGGACAGCTACACCGGGGAGCTGTTTTTT. It yields the protein CSARGPPRDSYTGELFF. The rearrangement uses TRBV20-1 and TRBJ2-2; 7 bases map to TRBD1. Germline loops: CDR1 DFQATT, CDR2 SNEGSKA (reference sequence). This CDR3 has 17 amino acids. J gave up 3 bases and V 1 base, and 11 bases lay outside the gene matches.

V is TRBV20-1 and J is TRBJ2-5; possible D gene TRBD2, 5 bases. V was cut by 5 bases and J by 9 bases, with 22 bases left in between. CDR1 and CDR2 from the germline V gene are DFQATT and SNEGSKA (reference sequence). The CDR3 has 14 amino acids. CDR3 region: CSALKRTLLVAQYF. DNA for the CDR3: TGCAGTGCTCTAAAAAGGACTCTCTTAGTGGCCCAGTACTTC.

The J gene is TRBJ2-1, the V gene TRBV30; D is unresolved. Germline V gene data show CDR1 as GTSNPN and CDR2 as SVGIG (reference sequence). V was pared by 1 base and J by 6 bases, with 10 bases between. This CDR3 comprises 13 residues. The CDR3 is CAWSDGPRNEQFF. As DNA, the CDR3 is TGTGCCTGGAGTGATGGGCCTCGCAATGAGCAGTTCTTC.

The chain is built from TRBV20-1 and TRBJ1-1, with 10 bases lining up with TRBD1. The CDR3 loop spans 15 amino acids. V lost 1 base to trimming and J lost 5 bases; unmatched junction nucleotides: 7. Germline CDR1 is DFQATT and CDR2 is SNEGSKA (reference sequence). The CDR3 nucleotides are TGCAGTGCTAGAGTAAGACAGGGGGCTGAAACTGAAGCTTTCTTT. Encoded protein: CSARVRQGAETEAFF.

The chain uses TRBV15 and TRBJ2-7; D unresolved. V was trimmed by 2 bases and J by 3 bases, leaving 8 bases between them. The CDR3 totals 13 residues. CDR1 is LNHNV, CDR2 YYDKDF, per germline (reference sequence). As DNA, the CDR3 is TGTGCCACCAGCAGAAACACGGACTACGAGCAGTACGTC. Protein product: CATSRNTDYEQYV.

In DNA form, the CDR3 reads TGTGCCAGCAGTTATTCCAGGGGAATAGAGACCCAGTACTTC. Amino acids: CASSYSRGIETQYF. The rearrangement joins TRBV6-5 to TRBJ2-5, with D possibly being TRBD1 (6 bases). The V gene's germline CDR1 is MNHEY and CDR2 SVGAGI. V was cut by 3 bases and J by 4 bases, with 12 bases left in between. The CDR3 runs to 14 residues.